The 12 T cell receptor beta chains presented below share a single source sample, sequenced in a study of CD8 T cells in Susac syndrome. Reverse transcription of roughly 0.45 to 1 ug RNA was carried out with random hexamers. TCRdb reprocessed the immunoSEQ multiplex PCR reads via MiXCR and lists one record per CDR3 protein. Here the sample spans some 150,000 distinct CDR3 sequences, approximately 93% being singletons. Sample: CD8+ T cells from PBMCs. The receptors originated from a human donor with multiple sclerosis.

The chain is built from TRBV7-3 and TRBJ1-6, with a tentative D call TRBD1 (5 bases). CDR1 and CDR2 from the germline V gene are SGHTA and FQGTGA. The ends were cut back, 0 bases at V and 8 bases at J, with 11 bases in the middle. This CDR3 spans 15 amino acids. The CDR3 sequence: CASSLTSRVDSPLHF. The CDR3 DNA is TGTGCCAGCAGCTTAACGTCCAGGGTTGATTCACCCCTCCACTTT.

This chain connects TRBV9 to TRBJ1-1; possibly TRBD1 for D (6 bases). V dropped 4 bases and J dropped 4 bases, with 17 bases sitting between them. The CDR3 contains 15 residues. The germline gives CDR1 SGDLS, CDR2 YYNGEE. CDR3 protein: CASSTTTGSSTEAFF. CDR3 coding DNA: TGTGCCAGCAGCACCACGACAGGCTCCTCCACTGAAGCTTTCTTT.

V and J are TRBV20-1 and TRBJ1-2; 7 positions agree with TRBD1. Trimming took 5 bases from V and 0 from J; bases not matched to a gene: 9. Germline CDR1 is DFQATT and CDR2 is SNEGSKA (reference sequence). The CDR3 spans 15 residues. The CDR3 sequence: CSAAPWGQTNYGYTF. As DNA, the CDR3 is TGCAGTGCTGCTCCATGGGGACAGACTAACTATGGCTACACCTTC.

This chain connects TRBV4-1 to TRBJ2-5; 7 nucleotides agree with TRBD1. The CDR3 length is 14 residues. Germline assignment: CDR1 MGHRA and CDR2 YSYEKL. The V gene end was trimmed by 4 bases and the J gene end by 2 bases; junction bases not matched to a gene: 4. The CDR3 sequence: CASSPGTAQETQYF. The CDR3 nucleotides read TGCGCCAGCAGCCCAGGGACAGCTCAAGAGACCCAGTACTTC.

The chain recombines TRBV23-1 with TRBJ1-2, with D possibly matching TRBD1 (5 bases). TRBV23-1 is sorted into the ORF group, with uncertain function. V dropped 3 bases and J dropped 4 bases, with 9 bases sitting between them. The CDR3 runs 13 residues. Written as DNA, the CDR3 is TGCGCCAGCAGTCACGACAGATTCTATGGCTACACCTTC. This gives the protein CASSHDRFYGYTF.

The CDR3 nucleotides are TGTGCCTGGAGTTGGGAAGACGGGAACACTGAAGCTTTCTTT. Its protein is CAWSWEDGNTEAFF. V is TRBV30 and J is TRBJ1-1; D is uncertain. Per germline, CDR1 GTSNPN and CDR2 SVGIG (reference sequence). The ends were cut back, 2 bases at V and 1 base at J, with 11 bases in the middle. The CDR3 is 14 amino acids. Full variable domain (outside the CDR3, taken from reference TRBV30 and TRBJ1-1): SQTIHQWPATLVQPVGSPLSLECTVEGTSNPNLYWYRQAAGRGLQLLFYSVGIGQISSEVPQNLSASRPQDRQFILSSKKLLLSDSGFYLCAWSWEDGNTEAFFGQGTRLTVV.

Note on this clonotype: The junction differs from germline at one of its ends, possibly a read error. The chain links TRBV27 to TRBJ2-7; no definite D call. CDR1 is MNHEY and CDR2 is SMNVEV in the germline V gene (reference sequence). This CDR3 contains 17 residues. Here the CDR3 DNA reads TGTGCCAGCAGTATATCGGCGCTTAAGGACCTACCCTACGAGCAGTACTTC. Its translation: CASSISALKDLPYEQYF.

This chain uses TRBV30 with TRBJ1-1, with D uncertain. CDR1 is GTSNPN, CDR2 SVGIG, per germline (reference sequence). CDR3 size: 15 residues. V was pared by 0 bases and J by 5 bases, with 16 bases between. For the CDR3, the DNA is TGTGCCTGGAGTGTAATGGCAGGAGAGAGGACTGAAGCTTTCTTT. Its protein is CAWSVMAGERTEAFF. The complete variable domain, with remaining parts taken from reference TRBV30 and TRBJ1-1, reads SQTIHQWPATLVQPVGSPLSLECTVEGTSNPNLYWYRQAAGRGLQLLFYSVGIGQISSEVPQNLSASRPQDRQFILSSKKLLLSDSGFYLCAWSVMAGERTEAFFGQGTRLTVV.

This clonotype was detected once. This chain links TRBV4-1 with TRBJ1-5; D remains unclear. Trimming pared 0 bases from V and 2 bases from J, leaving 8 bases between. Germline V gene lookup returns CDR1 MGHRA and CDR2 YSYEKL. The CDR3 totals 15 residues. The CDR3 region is CASSQDLVRNQPQHF. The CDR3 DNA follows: TGCGCCAGCAGCCAAGATCTGGTGCGCAATCAGCCCCAGCATTTT.

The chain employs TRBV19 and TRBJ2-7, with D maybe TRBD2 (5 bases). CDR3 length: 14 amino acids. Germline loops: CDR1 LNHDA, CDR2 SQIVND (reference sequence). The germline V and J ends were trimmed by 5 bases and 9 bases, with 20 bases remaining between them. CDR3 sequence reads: CASSLEGGWLSQYF. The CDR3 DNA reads TGTGCCAGTAGTCTGGAAGGAGGCTGGTTATCGCAGTACTTC.

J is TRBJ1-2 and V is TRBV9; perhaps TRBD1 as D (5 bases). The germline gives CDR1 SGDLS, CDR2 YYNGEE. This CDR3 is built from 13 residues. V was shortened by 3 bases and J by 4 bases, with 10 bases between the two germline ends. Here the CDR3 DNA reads TGTGCCAGCAGCGACGGGACTCCCTATGGCTACACCTTC. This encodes CASSDGTPYGYTF.

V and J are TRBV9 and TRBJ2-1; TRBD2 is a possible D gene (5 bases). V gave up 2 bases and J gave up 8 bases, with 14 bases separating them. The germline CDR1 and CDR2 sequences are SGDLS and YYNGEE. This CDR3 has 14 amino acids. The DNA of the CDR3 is TGTGCCAGCAGCGTCTATCAGGCCGGGGATGAGCAGTTCTTC. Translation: CASSVYQAGDEQFF.